Sequencing of this T cell receptor (beta chain) was carried out in a study of T cells in women clearing cervical HPV infection. In the case of this clone: The CDR3 end lies 3 residues beyond the end of the read and is filled in from the germline J gene.

In germline, CDR1 is DFQATT, CDR2 SNEGSKA (reference sequence). V lost 0 bases and J lost 4, with 9 bases in between. The CDR3 spans 13 residues. Here immunoSEQ multiplex PCR was the method, and the copy in TCRdb shows in-frame clones only, minus some. The sample table sets out around 35,000 clones. This chain links TRBV20-1 with TRBJ1-2, with D unresolved. The receptor comes from a woman aged 18-69 years with a cervical HPV16 infection that either progressed to CIN3+ or cleared (not recorded which). Sequencing was performed on blood buffy coat. The CDR3 DNA, read in part, is TGCAGTGCTAGAGATTTGGGCATCTATGGC. This gives the protein CSARDLGIYG. The full-length CDR3 reads as CSARDLGIYGYTF.